This T cell receptor beta chain was observed in a study of T-cell reconstitution after alpha-beta-depleted transplantation in children. General observations from the study: Among T cells one year after transplant, newly produced cells accounted for most counts and diversity.

V shed 3 bases and J 2 bases; nucleotides not matched to a gene: 8. Germline values: CDR1 DFQATT, CDR2 SNEGSKA (reference sequence). The CDR3 runs to 15 residues. A TCRbeta library incorporating unique molecular identifiers was prepared. TCRdb recomputed calls from the PCR reads with MiXCR, one row per CDR3 protein. This sample yields 200,000 to 300,000 distinct CDR3 sequences, of which roughly 24% are seen a single time; roughly 2.7% belongs to the top ten. In this sample, this clonotype turned up many times. Its antigen is currently unknown. Material: PBMCs, obtained before TCRalphabeta/CD19-depleted stem cell transplant. The chain employs TRBV20-1 and TRBJ2-7; TRBD1 matches 9 bases. The sequence derives from a girl aged 2-10 years with Fanconi anemia, due to receive a stem cell transplant. CDR3 sequence (DNA): TGCAGTGCTAGTGGCTCGGGACAGGGAGCCTACGAGCAGTACTTC. Protein sequence: CSASGSGQGAYEQYF.